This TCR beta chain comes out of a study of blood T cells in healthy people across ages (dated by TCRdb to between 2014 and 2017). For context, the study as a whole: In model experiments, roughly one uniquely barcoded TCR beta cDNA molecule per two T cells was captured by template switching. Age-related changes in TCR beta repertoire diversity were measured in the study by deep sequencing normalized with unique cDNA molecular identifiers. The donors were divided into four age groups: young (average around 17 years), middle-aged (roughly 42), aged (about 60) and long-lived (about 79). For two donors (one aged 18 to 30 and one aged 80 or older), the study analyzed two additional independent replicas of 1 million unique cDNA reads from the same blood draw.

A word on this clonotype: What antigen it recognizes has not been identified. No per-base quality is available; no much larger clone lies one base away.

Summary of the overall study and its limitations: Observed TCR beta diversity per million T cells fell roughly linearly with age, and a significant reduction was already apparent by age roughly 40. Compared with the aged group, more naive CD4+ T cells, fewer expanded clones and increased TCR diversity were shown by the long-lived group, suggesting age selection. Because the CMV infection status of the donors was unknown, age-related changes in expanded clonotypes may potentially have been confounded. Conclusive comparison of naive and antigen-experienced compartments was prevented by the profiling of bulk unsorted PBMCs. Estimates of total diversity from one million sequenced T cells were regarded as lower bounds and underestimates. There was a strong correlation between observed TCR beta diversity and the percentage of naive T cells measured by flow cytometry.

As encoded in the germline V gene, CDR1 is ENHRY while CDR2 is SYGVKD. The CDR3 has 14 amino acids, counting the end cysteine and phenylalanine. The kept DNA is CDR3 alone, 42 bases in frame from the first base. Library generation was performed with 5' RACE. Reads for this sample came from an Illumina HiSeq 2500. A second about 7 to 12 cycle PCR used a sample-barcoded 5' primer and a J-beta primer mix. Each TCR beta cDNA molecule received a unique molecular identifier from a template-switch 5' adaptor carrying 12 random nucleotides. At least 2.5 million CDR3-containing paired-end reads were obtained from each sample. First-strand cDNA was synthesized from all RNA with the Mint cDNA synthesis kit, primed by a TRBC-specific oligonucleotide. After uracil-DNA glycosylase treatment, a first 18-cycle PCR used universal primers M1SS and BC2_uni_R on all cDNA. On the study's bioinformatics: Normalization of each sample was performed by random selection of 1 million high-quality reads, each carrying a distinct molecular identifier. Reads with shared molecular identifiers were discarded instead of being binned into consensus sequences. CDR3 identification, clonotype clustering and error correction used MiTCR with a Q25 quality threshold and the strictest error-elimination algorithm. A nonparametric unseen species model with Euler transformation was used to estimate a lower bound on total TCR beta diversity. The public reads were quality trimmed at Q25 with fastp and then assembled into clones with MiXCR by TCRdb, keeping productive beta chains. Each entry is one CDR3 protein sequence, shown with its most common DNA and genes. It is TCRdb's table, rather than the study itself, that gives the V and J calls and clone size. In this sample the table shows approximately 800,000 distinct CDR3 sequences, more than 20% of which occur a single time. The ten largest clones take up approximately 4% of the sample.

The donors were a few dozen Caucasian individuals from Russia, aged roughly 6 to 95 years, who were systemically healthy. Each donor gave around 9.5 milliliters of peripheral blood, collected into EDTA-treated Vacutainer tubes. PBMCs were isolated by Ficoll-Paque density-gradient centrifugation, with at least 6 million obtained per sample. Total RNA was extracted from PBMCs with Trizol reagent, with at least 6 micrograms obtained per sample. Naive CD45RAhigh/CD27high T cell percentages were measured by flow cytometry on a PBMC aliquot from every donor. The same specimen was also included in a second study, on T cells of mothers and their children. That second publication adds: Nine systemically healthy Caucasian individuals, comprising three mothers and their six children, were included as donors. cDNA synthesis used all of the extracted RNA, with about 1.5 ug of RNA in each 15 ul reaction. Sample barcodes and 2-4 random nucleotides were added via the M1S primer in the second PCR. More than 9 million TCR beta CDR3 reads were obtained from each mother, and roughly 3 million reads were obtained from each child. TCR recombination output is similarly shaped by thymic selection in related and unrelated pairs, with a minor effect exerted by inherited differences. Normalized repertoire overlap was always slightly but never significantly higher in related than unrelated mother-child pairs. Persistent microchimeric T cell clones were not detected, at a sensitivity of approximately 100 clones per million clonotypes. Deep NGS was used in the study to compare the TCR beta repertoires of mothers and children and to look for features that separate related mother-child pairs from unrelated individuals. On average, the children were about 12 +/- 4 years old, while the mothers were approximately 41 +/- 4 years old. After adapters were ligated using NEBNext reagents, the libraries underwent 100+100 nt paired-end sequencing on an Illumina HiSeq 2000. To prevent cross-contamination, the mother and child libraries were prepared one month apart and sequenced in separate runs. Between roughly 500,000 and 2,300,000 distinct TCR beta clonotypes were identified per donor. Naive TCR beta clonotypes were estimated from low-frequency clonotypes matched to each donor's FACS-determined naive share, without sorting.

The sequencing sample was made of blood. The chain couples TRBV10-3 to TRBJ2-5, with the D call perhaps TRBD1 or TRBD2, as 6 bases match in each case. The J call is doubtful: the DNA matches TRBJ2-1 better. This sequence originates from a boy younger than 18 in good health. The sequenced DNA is TGTGCCTCTCGTAGGGGGGATTCCTACAATGAGCAGTTCTTC. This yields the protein CASRRGDSYNEQFF.